This note documents a single T cell receptor (beta chain) sequence. The data were obtained in a study of control samples from healthy donors and cancer patients. The table came from immunoSEQ multiplex PCR; TCRdb's copy has only in-frame clones and leaves some out. Among over 100,000 clones listed, 75% to 90% were seen once. Germline V gene sequence: CDR1 PRHDT, CDR2 FYEKMQ (reference sequence). V was pared by 5 bases and J by 3 bases, with 5 bases between. This CDR3 comprises 11 residues. The source is a woman in her fifties or sixties in good health. The chain recombines TRBV13 with TRBJ2-7; D unclear. The sequencing sample was made of blood. Here the CDR3 reads CASSGDYEQYF. The CDR3 nucleotides read TGTGCCAGCAGCGGGGACTACGAGCAGTACTTC.